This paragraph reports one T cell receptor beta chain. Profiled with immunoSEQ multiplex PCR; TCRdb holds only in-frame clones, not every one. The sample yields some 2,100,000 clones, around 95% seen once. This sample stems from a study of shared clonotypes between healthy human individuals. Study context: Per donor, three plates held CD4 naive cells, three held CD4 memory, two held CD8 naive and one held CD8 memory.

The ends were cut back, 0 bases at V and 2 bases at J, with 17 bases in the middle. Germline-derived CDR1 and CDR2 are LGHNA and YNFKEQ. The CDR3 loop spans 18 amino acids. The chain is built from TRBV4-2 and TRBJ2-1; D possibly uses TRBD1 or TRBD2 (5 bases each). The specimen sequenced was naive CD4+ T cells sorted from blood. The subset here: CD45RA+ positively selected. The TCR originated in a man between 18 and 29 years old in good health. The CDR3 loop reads CASSQDRSRDGTYNEQFF. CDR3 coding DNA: TGTGCCAGCAGCCAAGATCGTAGCCGGGACGGAACCTACAATGAGCAGTTCTTC.